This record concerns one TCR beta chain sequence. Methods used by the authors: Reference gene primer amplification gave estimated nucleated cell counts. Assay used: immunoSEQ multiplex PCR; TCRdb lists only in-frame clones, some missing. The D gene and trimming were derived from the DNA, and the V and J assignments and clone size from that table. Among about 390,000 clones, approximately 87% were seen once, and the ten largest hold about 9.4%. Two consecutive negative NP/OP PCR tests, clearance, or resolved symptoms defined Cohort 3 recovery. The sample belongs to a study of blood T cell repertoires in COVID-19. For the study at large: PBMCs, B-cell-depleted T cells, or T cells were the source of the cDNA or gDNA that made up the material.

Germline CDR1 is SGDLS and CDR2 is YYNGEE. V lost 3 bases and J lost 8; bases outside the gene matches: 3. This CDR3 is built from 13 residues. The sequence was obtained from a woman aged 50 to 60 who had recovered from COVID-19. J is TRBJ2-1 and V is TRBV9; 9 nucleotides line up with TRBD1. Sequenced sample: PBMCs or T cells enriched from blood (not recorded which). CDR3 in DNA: TGTGCCAGCAGCGAGGGACAGGGCTATGAGCAGTTCTTC. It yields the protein CASSEGQGYEQFF. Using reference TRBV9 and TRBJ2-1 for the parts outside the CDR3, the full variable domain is DSGVTQTPKHLITATGQRVTLRCSPRSGDLSVYWYQQSLDQGLQFLIQYYNGEERAKGNILERFSAQQFPDLHSELNLSSLELGDSALYFCASSEGQGYEQFFGPGTRLTVL.